Following are 15 T cell receptor beta chains from one sample sequenced in a study of T cell repertoires in cytomegalovirus infection. A single record per CDR3 protein comes from TCRdb applying MiXCR to the reads. The sample includes approximately 390,000 distinct CDR3 sequences, roughly 36% seen only once; the top ten take about 13%. These TCRs' antigens remain unknown. The sequences come from cultured PBMCs, collected from culture after CMV antigen stimulation. The receptors derive from a human donor in good health (CMV status not recorded). Some clones in this sample may be carry-over from other donors' samples.

The chain employs TRBV7-9 and TRBJ2-3; TRBD2 aligns across 10 bases. The CDR3 is made up of 16 amino acids. V gave up 5 bases and J gave up 0 bases; unmatched junction bases: 5. Looked up from germline, CDR1 is SEHNR and CDR2 is FQNEAQ (reference sequence). CDR3 nucleotide sequence: TGTGCCAGCAGCGTACAGACTAGCGGGAGCACAGATACGCAGTATTTT. Protein product: CASSVQTSGSTDTQYF. Full variable domain (outside the CDR3, taken from reference TRBV7-9 and TRBJ2-3): DTGVSQNPRHKITKRGQNVTFRCDPISEHNRLYWYRQTLGQGPEFLTYFQNEAQLEKSRLLSDRFSAERPKGSFSTLEIQRTEQGDSAMYLCASSVQTSGSTDTQYFGPGTRLTVL.

The rearrangement links TRBV12-3 or TRBV12-4 to TRBJ2-1, with a weak D call TRBD2 (5 bases). The length of the CDR3 is 12 residues. V lost 2 bases, J lost 6 bases, and 5 bases lay in between. In nucleotides, the CDR3 is TGTGCCAGCAGTTTACTAGCCAATGAGCAGTTCTTC. The encoded protein is CASSLLANEQFF.

This clonotype occurred a few times. This chain joins TRBV7-2 and TRBJ2-5; TRBD1 matches at 8 bases. Germline V gene sequence: CDR1 SGHTA, CDR2 FQGNSA. V lost 5 bases, J lost 5 bases, and 10 bases stayed unmatched. The CDR3 is 15 residues long. The CDR3 spells CASSRGQGGQETQYF. CDR3 DNA: TGTGCCAGCAGCCGTGGACAGGGAGGACAGGAGACCCAGTACTTC.

This clonotype has just a few counts. The chain joins TRBV7-2 to TRBJ2-2; D possibly corresponds to TRBD2 (6 bases). The germline V gene has CDR1 SGHTA and CDR2 FQGNSA. Trimming stripped 5 bases from V and 2 bases from J, with 15 bases between. The CDR3 spans 16 residues. The CDR3 DNA sequence: TGTGCCAGCAGCCCCCATGCGCGGGGAAACACCGGGGAGCTGTTTTTT. Protein product: CASSPHARGNTGELFF.

This clonotype was seen more than once but under ten times. The chain combines TRBV6-2 or TRBV6-3 with TRBJ1-5, with a possible D match to TRBD1 (6 bases). The CDR3 covers 14 residues. Looked up from germline, CDR1 is MNHEY and CDR2 is SVGEGT. V dropped 6 bases and J dropped 3 bases, with 12 bases sitting between them. CDR3 sequence (DNA): TGTGCCAGCAGGCAACAGGGTAACAATCAGCCCCAGCATTTT. Protein: CASRQQGNNQPQHF.

The rearrangement links TRBV5-5 to TRBJ1-2; TRBD1 matches at 8 bases. CDR1 is SGHKS, CDR2 YYEKEE, per germline (reference sequence). J lost 4 bases, V lost 6 bases, and 11 bases had no gene match. The CDR3 extends over 15 amino acids. In nucleotides, the CDR3 is TGTGCCAGCATGAAGGGTCGGCAGGGGGCCTATGGCTACACCTTC. Protein sequence: CASMKGRQGAYGYTF.

In its sample, this clonotype was seen a few times. The chain carries TRBV12-3 or TRBV12-4 and TRBJ2-7; D is undetermined. The CDR3 length is 15 residues. The V and J ends lost 3 bases and 0 bases respectively, with 12 bases between them. The DNA for the CDR3 is TGTGCCAGCAGTTTTAGGGCAGGCATCTCCTACGAGCAGTACGTC. Amino acid sequence: CASSFRAGISYEQYV.

Many counts were recorded for this clonotype. V is TRBV4-1 and J is TRBJ1-2, with 7 nucleotides matching TRBD1. This CDR3 has 16 amino acids. The V gene end was trimmed by 1 base and the J gene end by 0 bases; junction bases not matched to a gene: 5. Germline V gene data show CDR1 as MGHRA and CDR2 as YSYEKL. CDR3 DNA sequence: TGCGCCAGCAGCCAAGTACAGGGGCCGGCTAACTATGGCTACACCTTC. This sequence encodes CASSQVQGPANYGYTF.

This clonotype came up a few times. At one end the junction does not follow the germline gene, possibly because of a read error. V usage is TRBV7-2 and J usage is TRBJ2-4, with D possibly called TRBD1 or TRBD2 (5 bases each). The CDR3 totals 13 residues. Per the germline V gene, CDR1 is SGHTA and CDR2 is FQGNSA. In nucleotides, the CDR3 is TGTGCCAGCAGCTCCGTCCGGGGTGATGGGACGCACTTC. It is translated as CASSSVRGDGTHF.

In its sample, this clonotype was seen many times. The chain uses TRBV7-2 and TRBJ2-1; 9 bases fit TRBD2. J was trimmed by 5 bases and V by 4 bases; bases with no gene match: 6. The CDR3 spans 15 residues. Germline V lookup: CDR1 SGHTA, CDR2 FQGNSA. In nucleotides, the CDR3 is TGTGCCAGCAGCTCCTGGACTAGCGAGGACAATGAGCAGTTCTTC. Encoded protein: CASSSWTSEDNEQFF.

This clonotype was seen a few times. The chain joins TRBV29-1 to TRBJ2-7, with 8 bases identical to TRBD2. There are 12 residues in the CDR3. The junction had 5 bases not matched to a gene; V was cut back by 7 bases and J by 3 bases. In germline, CDR1 is SQVTM, CDR2 ANQGSEA. CDR3 nucleotide sequence: TGCAGCGCGGGGGGGCTAATCTACGAGCAGTACGTC. This codes for CSAGGLIYEQYV.

The chain joins TRBV12-3 or TRBV12-4 to TRBJ2-7, with D possibly TRBD2 on 5 matching bases. The CDR3 totals 15 residues. V shed 1 base and J shed 2 bases, with 12 bases lying between them. Written as DNA, the CDR3 is TGTGCCAGCAGTTTAGGGACTGCAGGCCCCTACGAGCAGTACTTC. Translating gives CASSLGTAGPYEQYF.

This clonotype was picked up a small number of times. DNA for the CDR3: TGTGCCAGCAGCACTGGGGCCAAAAACACTGAAGCTTTCTTT. It specifies CASSTGAKNTEAFF. The J gene is TRBJ1-1, the V gene TRBV11-1; a possible D gene is TRBD1 (5 bases). CDR1 and CDR2 from the germline V gene are SGHAT and FQDESV (reference sequence). V was cut by 5 bases and J by 2 bases, with 12 bases left in between. The CDR3 contains 14 residues.

CDR3 loop: CASGSGTGYQPQHF. CDR3 sequence (DNA): TGTGCCAGTGGTAGTGGGACAGGGTACCAGCCCCAGCATTTT. The chain is built from TRBV19 and TRBJ1-5, with 9 bases matching TRBD1. The germline gives CDR1 LNHDA, CDR2 SQIVND (reference sequence). The length of the CDR3 is 14 residues. V lost 8 bases to trimming and J lost 7 bases; unmatched junction nucleotides: 9.

This clonotype came up many times. V is TRBV7-2 and J is TRBJ1-3; 7 bases are a match to TRBD1. The ends lost 5 bases at V and 0 bases at J; junction bases unmatched: 4. Germline V CDR1 and CDR2: SGHTA, FQGNSA. The CDR3 is made up of 15 amino acids. The CDR3 loop is CASSQGQHSGNTIYF. The CDR3 coding sequence is TGTGCCAGCAGCCAGGGACAGCACTCTGGAAACACCATATATTTT.